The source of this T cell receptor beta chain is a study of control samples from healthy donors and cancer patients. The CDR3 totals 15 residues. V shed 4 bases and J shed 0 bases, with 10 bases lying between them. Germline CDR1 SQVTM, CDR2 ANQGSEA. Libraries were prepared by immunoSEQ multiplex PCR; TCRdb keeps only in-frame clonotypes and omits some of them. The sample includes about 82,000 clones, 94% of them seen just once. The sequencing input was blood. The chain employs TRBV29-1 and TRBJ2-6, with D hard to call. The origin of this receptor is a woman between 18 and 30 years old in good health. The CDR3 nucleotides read TGCAGCGTTGTTGGGCCAGACTCTGGGGCCAACGTCCTGACTTTC. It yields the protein CSVVGPDSGANVLTF.